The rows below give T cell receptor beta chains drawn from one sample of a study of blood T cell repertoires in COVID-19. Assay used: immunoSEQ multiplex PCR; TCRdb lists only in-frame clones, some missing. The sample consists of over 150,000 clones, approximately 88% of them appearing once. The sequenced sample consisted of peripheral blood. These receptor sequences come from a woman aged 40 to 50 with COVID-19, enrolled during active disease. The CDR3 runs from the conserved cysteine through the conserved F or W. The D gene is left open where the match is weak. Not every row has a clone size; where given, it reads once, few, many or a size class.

DNA: TGTGCCAGCAGCCAAGGGGGCCCAGGGACCGGGGAGCTGTTTTTT
CDR3: CASSQGGPGTGELFF
V: TRBV3-1/TRBV3-2
size: once
J: TRBJ2-2
D: NA

DNA: TGTGCCAGCAGTTACAAGGGGAATTCACCCCTCCACTTT
CDR3: CASSYKGNSPLHF
V: TRBV27
size: NA
J: TRBJ1-6
D: NA

DNA: TGCGCCAGCGACAGGGGAGCTTCTGGGGCCAACGTCCTGACTTTC
CDR3: CASDRGASGANVLTF
V: TRBV5-1
size: NA
J: TRBJ2-6
D: TRBD1

DNA: TGTGCCAGCACCCCCCCGCGGCCCGCGGCGAATGAGCAGTTCTTC
CDR3: CASTPPRPAANEQFF
V: TRBV25-1
size: NA
J: TRBJ2-1
D: NA

DNA: TGTGCCACCAGCGACCCCTTAGCGGGAAACTCCTACAATGAGCAGTTCTTC
CDR3: CATSDPLAGNSYNEQFF
V: TRBV24-1
size: NA
J: TRBJ2-1
D: TRBD2

DNA: TGTGCCAGCAGTGACAGGGGCGCTTGGGTCACTGAAGCTTTCTTT
CDR3: CASSDRGAWVTEAFF
V: TRBV6-1
size: NA
J: TRBJ1-1
D: NA

DNA: TGTGCCAGCAGTTACCCAGGGGCCCCTAATTCACCCCTCCACTTT
CDR3: CASSYPGAPNSPLHF
V: TRBV6-2/TRBV6-3
size: NA
J: TRBJ1-6
D: NA

DNA: TGTGCCAGTAGCCGTAGTGGGGCCAGGAGCAATTCACCCCTCCACTTT
CDR3: CASSRSGARSNSPLHF
V: TRBV19
size: NA
J: TRBJ1-6
D: NA

DNA: TGTGCCAGCAGTGACAGGGCCCAGGGGCACTATGGCTACACCTTC
CDR3: CASSDRAQGHYGYTF
V: TRBV6-1
size: NA
J: TRBJ1-2
D: NA

DNA: TGTGCCAGCACCAGGGGTATCATCGGCACCGGGGAGCTGTTTTTT
CDR3: CASTRGIIGTGELFF
V: TRBV28
size: NA
J: TRBJ2-2
D: NA

DNA: TGTGCCAGCGACATCGGGACGAACACCGGGGAGCTGTTTTTT
CDR3: CASDIGTNTGELFF
V: TRBV9
size: NA
J: TRBJ2-2
D: NA

DNA: TGTGCCAGCAGTTTGACCGGGGTCCTGAACACTGAAGCTTTCTTT
CDR3: CASSLTGVLNTEAFF
V: TRBV28
size: NA
J: TRBJ1-1
D: NA

DNA: TGTGCCACCACGGACAGGTACGAGCAGTACTTC
CDR3: CATTDRYEQYF
V: TRBV6-5
size: NA
J: TRBJ2-7
D: TRBD1

DNA: TGTGCCAGCAGCTTATCGCGCGGTGGAAACACCATATATTTT
CDR3: CASSLSRGGNTIYF
V: TRBV11-2
size: NA
J: TRBJ1-3
D: NA

DNA: TGTGCCAGCAGCTTGCATTCGGGGGGCGAGGAGACCCAGTACTTC
CDR3: CASSLHSGGEETQYF
V: TRBV5-5
size: once
J: TRBJ2-5
D: NA

DNA: TGTGCCAGCAGCCCTTCGGTGAACACTGAAGCTTTCTTT
CDR3: CASSPSVNTEAFF
V: TRBV7-9
size: NA
J: TRBJ1-1
D: NA

DNA: TGCGCCAGCAGCAAGCAATCTAGCACAGATACGCAGTATTTT
CDR3: CASSKQSSTDTQYF
V: TRBV10-1
size: NA
J: TRBJ2-3
D: NA

DNA: TGTGCCACCTCAACTGGCCGGGACAGAACTTATTCACCCCTCCACTTT
CDR3: CATSTGRDRTYSPLHF
V: TRBV24-1
size: NA
J: TRBJ1-6
D: TRBD1

DNA: TGTGCCAGTAGTATGGGGCCCGCACCTAATGAAAAACTGTTTTTT
CDR3: CASSMGPAPNEKLFF
V: TRBV19
size: NA
J: TRBJ1-4
D: NA

DNA: TGCGCCAGCAGCCCAGGACAGATTAGCACTGAAGCTTTCTTT
CDR3: CASSPGQISTEAFF
V: TRBV5-1
size: NA
J: TRBJ1-1
D: NA

DNA: TGTGCCAGCAGGACAGTTCTACCCTCTGAGCAGTACTTC
CDR3: CASRTVLPSEQYF
V: TRBV28
size: NA
J: TRBJ2-7
D: NA

DNA: TGTGCCAGCAGCCTATGGCAGAGGAAGTCCTATAATTCACCCCTCCACTTT
CDR3: CASSLWQRKSYNSPLHF
V: TRBV27
size: NA
J: TRBJ1-6
D: NA

DNA: TGTGCCACCAGTGATTTGCGGTCCCGGGACAGGGTTGGAGCTTTCTTT
CDR3: CATSDLRSRDRVGAFF
V: TRBV24-1
size: once
J: TRBJ1-1
D: TRBD1

DNA: TGTGCCAGCAGTTCCCCCGGGACTATAAACAATGAGCAGTTCTTC
CDR3: CASSSPGTINNEQFF
V: TRBV28
size: NA
J: TRBJ2-1
D: TRBD2

DNA: TGTGCCAGCAGTGTACGGGAGGGCCCCAATGAGCAGTTCTTC
CDR3: CASSVREGPNEQFF
V: TRBV6-4
size: NA
J: TRBJ2-1
D: TRBD2

DNA: TGTGCCAGCAGCTTGGAACAGGGGGGCACTGAAGCTTTCTTT
CDR3: CASSLEQGGTEAFF
V: TRBV5-4
size: NA
J: TRBJ1-1
D: TRBD1

DNA: TGTGCCAGTAGTATTTTGGGACGCGGGGCCTCTGGAAACACCATATATTTT
CDR3: CASSILGRGASGNTIYF
V: TRBV19
size: NA
J: TRBJ1-3
D: NA

DNA: TGTGCCAGCAGGGAGACAGGGGGCGCAGGGCAGCCCCAGCATTTT
CDR3: CASRETGGAGQPQHF
V: TRBV2
size: NA
J: TRBJ1-5
D: TRBD1

DNA: TGTGCCAGCAGGGAGACAGGGACGGAAGCTGAAGCTTTCTTT
CDR3: CASRETGTEAEAFF
V: TRBV6-6
size: NA
J: TRBJ1-1
D: TRBD1

DNA: TGTGCCAGCAGCCCGGCCGCTAGCACCTACAATGAGCAGTTCTTC
CDR3: CASSPAASTYNEQFF
V: TRBV9
size: NA
J: TRBJ2-1
D: NA

DNA: TGTGCCAGCAGTTTGAGCGGGAGGTCCCGGGAGCAGTACTTC
CDR3: CASSLSGRSREQYF
V: TRBV27
size: NA
J: TRBJ2-7
D: TRBD2

DNA: TGTGCCAGCAGCGCCCCGACTAGCGCGTACAATGAGCAGTTCTTC
CDR3: CASSAPTSAYNEQFF
V: TRBV9
size: NA
J: TRBJ2-1
D: TRBD2

DNA: TGTGCCAGCAGAACAGGGACCGATGGCTACACCTTC
CDR3: CASRTGTDGYTF
V: TRBV6-5
size: NA
J: TRBJ1-2
D: NA

DNA: TGTGCCAGCAACCCCCTAGGACAGTACCCTTCGCGCAATCAGCCCCAGCATTTT
CDR3: CASNPLGQYPSRNQPQHF
V: TRBV27
size: NA
J: TRBJ1-5
D: NA